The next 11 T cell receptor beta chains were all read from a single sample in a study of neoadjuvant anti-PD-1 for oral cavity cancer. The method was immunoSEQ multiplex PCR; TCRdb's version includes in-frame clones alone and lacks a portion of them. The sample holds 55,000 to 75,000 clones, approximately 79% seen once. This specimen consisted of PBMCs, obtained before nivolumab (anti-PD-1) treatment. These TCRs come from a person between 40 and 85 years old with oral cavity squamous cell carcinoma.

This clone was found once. The CDR3 DNA reads TGTGCCAGCAGCTTAGGCGGGAGGATGGACATTCAGTACTTC. Translating gives CASSLGGRMDIQYF. The J gene is TRBJ2-4, the V gene TRBV7-2, with TRBD2 matching 8 bases. V shed 1 base, J shed 8 bases, and the junction held 4 bases outside the gene matches. Germline V gene lookup returns CDR1 SGHTA and CDR2 FQGNSA. The CDR3 runs 14 residues.

CDR3 nucleotides: TGTGCCAGCAGCGTAGGCGGGCCCGAAGAGACCCAGTACTTC. It specifies CASSVGGPEETQYF. The V call is TRBV11-3, the J call TRBJ2-5; tentative D call: TRBD2 (5 bases). Deletions cut 5 bases from V and 3 bases from J, with 13 bases between. Germline-derived CDR1 and CDR2 are SGHNT and YENEEA. This CDR3 region has 14 residues.

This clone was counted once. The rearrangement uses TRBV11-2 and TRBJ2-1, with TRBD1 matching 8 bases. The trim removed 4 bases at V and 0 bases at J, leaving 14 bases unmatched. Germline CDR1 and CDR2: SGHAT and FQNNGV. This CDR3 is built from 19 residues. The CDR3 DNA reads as TGTGCCAGCAGCTCGATTCACTACAGGGGGGTAAGCTCCTACAATGAGCAGTTCTTC. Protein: CASSSIHYRGVSSYNEQFF.

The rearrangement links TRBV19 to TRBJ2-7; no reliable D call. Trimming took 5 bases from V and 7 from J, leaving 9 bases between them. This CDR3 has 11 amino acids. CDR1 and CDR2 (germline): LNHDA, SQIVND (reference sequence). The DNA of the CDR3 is TGTGCCAGTAGTGTTGGATGGGAGCAGTACTTC. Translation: CASSVGWEQYF.

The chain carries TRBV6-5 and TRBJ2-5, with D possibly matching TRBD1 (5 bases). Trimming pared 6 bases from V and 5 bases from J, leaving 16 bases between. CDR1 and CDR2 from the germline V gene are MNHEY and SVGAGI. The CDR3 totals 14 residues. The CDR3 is CASSLLRTSETQYF. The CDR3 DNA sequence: TGTGCCAGCAGCCTCCTCCGGACAAGCGAGACCCAGTACTTC.

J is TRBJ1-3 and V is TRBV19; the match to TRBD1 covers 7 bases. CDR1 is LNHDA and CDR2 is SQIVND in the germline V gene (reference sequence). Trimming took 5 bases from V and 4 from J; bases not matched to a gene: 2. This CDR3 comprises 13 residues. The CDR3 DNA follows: TGTGCCAGTAGTTGGACAGGAGGAAACACCATATATTTT. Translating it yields CASSWTGGNTIYF.

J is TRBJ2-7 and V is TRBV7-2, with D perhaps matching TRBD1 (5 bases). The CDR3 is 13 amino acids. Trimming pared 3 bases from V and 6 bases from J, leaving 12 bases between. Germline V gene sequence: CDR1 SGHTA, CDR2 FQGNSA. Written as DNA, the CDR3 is TGTGCCAGCAGCTTCTACCAGGGAACCGAGCAGTACTTC. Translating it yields CASSFYQGTEQYF.

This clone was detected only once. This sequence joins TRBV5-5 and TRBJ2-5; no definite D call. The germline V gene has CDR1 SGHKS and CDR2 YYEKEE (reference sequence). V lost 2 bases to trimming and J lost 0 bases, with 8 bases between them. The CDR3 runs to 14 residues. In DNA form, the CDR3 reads TGTGCCAGCAGCTTAACAGAGTACCAAGAGACCCAGTACTTC. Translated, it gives CASSLTEYQETQYF. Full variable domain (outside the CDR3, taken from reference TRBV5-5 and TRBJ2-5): DAGVTQSPTHLIKTRGQQVTLRCSPISGHKSVSWYQQVLGQGPQFIFQYYEKEERGRGNFPDRFSARQFPNYSSELNVNALLLGDSALYLCASSLTEYQETQYFGPGTRLLVL.

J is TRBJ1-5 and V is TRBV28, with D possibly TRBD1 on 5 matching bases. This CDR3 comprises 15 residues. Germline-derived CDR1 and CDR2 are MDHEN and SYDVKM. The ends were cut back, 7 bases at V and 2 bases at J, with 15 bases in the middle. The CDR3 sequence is CASKLGLNGNQPQHF. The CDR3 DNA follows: TGTGCCAGCAAGTTGGGACTCAACGGCAATCAGCCCCAGCATTTT.

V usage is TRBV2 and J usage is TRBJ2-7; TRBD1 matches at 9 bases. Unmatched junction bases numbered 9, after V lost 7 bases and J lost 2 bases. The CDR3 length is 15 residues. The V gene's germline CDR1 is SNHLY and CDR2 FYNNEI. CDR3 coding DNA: TGTGCCAGCACTTCCTTGGACAGGGGTCCCTACGAGCAGTACTTC. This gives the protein CASTSLDRGPYEQYF. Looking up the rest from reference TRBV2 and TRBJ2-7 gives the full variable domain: EPEVTQTPSHQVTQMGQEVILRCVPISNHLYFYWYRQILGQKVEFLVSFYNNEISEKSEIFDDQFSVERPDGSNFTLKIRSTKLEDSAMYFCASTSLDRGPYEQYFGPGTRLTVT.

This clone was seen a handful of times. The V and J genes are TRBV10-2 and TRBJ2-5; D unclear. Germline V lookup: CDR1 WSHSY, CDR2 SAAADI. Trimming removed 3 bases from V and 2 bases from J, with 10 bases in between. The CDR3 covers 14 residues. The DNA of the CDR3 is TGCGCCAGCAGTGAAAGTGGCATTCAAGAGACCCAGTACTTC. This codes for CASSESGIQETQYF.